This passage covers 12 T cell receptor beta chains from one sample sequenced in a study of OX40 agonist ivuxolimab in advanced cancers. Sequencing was performed with immunoSEQ multiplex PCR; in TCRdb, only in-frame clones are kept and a portion is missing. The table lists about 25,000 clones, approximately 83% of them singletons. This material consisted of CD4+ or CD8+ T cells sorted from blood, taken in a trial of the OX40 agonist ivuxolimab. The receptors shown here come from an adult with an advanced solid tumor such as melanoma, head and neck, liver or kidney cancer.

This clone appeared once. J is TRBJ2-7 and V is TRBV7-2, with unresolved D. Germline lookup yields CDR1 SGHTA and CDR2 FQGNSA. The CDR3 contains 12 residues. The V and J ends lost 1 base and 3 bases respectively, with 4 bases between them. The CDR3: CASSLVSYEQYF. The CDR3 DNA sequence: TGTGCCAGCAGCTTAGTAAGCTACGAGCAGTACTTC.

In DNA, the CDR3 is TGTGCCAGCAGTTTTCGGAGCGCAGATACGCAGTATTTT. Its protein product is CASSFRSADTQYF. V and J are TRBV27 and TRBJ2-3; no reliable D call. CDR1 and CDR2 (germline): MNHEY, SMNVEV (reference sequence). The CDR3 is 13 amino acids. The V end was cut by 3 bases, the J end by 4 bases, with 8 bases between.

J is TRBJ2-1 and V is TRBV7-9; 7 nucleotides align to TRBD2. The germline V gene has CDR1 SEHNR and CDR2 FQNEAQ (reference sequence). Unmatched junction bases numbered 3, after V lost 1 base and J lost 3 bases. The CDR3 has 15 amino acids. The chain's CDR3 is CASSLDGTIYNEQFF. In DNA, the CDR3 is TGTGCCAGCAGCTTAGATGGGACTATCTACAATGAGCAGTTCTTC. Based on the CDR3 plus reference TRBV7-9 and TRBJ2-1, the full variable domain is DTGVSQNPRHKITKRGQNVTFRCDPISEHNRLYWYRQTLGQGPEFLTYFQNEAQLEKSRLLSDRFSAERPKGSFSTLEIQRTEQGDSAMYLCASSLDGTIYNEQFFGPGTRLTVL.

The V call is TRBV7-6, the J call TRBJ2-3; a possible D gene is TRBD2 (6 bases). Germline values: CDR1 SGHVS, CDR2 FNYEAQ. The CDR3 runs 14 residues. Trimming took 8 bases from V and 2 from J, leaving 14 bases between them. CDR3 protein: CASCSGPSTDTQYF. CDR3 in DNA: TGTGCCAGCTGTAGCGGTCCCTCCACAGATACGCAGTATTTT. The whole variable domain, filled in from reference TRBV7-6 and TRBJ2-3, reads GAGVSQSPRYKVTKRGQDVALRCDPISGHVSLYWYRQALGQGPEFLTYFNYEAQQDKSGLPNDRFSAERPEGSISTLTIQRTEQRDSAMYRCASCSGPSTDTQYFGPGTRLTVL.

V gene TRBV5-1 combines with J gene TRBJ2-7, with 13 bases matching TRBD2. The J segment lost 3 bases and the V segment lost 3 bases, leaving 3 bases of the junction unmatched. This CDR3 comprises 15 residues. Looked up from germline, CDR1 is SGHRS and CDR2 is YFSETQ. CDR3 in DNA: TGCGCCAGCAGCTATGGGACTAGCGGGAACTACGAGCAGTACTTC. This encodes CASSYGTSGNYEQYF. The whole variable domain, remainder taken from reference TRBV5-1 and TRBJ2-7, is KAGVTQTPRYLIKTRGQQVTLSCSPISGHRSVSWYQQTPGQGLQFLFEYFSETQRNKGNFPGRFSGRQFSNSRSEMNVSTLELGDSALYLCASSYGTSGNYEQYFGPGTRLTVT.

The chain employs TRBV9 and TRBJ1-2; a weak D match, TRBD1 (6 bases). V was trimmed by 3 bases and J by 4 bases, leaving 7 bases between them. The CDR3 extends over 12 amino acids. CDR1 is SGDLS and CDR2 is YYNGEE in the germline V gene. CDR3 coding DNA: TGTGCCAGCAGCGACAGGGTCTATGGCTACACCTTC. Translated, it gives CASSDRVYGYTF.

This chain links TRBV9 with TRBJ2-1, with 12 bases identical to TRBD1. The CDR3 runs to 16 residues. With V trimmed by 0 bases and J by 8 bases, 6 bases remained unmatched. Germline lookup yields CDR1 SGDLS and CDR2 YYNGEE. CDR3 nucleotides: TGTGCCAGCAGCGTAGCTGGGGACAGGGGGCGGGATGAGCAGTTCTTC. It is translated as CASSVAGDRGRDEQFF.

V usage is TRBV19 and J usage is TRBJ1-1; D perhaps matches TRBD1 (5 bases). CDR1 and CDR2 from the germline V gene are LNHDA and SQIVND (reference sequence). Deletions cut 3 bases from V and 6 bases from J, with 14 bases between. The CDR3 extends over 14 amino acids. The CDR3 coding sequence is TGTGCCAGTAGTATTAACGGGCAGGGCCCTGAAGCTTTCTTT. Translated, it gives CASSINGQGPEAFF. Combining the CDR3 with reference TRBV19 and TRBJ1-1 gives the whole variable domain DGGITQSPKYLFRKEGQNVTLSCEQNLNHDAMYWYRQDPGQGLRLIYYSQIVNDFQKGDIAEGYSVSREKKESFPLTVTSAQKNPTAFYLCASSINGQGPEAFFGQGTRLTVV.

This chain links TRBV19 with TRBJ2-7; TRBD1 agrees at 10 bases. CDR1 is LNHDA and CDR2 is SQIVND in the germline V gene (reference sequence). The CDR3 totals 16 residues. Trimming at V came to 6 bases and at J to 2 bases, leaving 10 bases not matched to a gene. In DNA, the CDR3 is TGTGCCAGTAGGACCAGTCCCGGGACAGGGGCCTACGAGCAGTACTTC. Its protein product is CASRTSPGTGAYEQYF.

The chain joins TRBV7-9 to TRBJ2-5; 8 nucleotides match TRBD2. The CDR3 is 14 residues long. In germline, CDR1 is SEHNR, CDR2 FQNEAQ (reference sequence). J gave up 2 bases and V 3 bases, and 2 bases lay outside the gene matches. As DNA, the CDR3 is TGTGCCAGCAGCTTCGGCGGGGGGCAAGAGACCCAGTACTTC. Translating it yields CASSFGGGQETQYF.

This clone was seen a handful of times. The chain combines TRBV27 with TRBJ1-2; a weak D match, TRBD1 (5 bases). The CDR3 loop spans 13 amino acids. V was trimmed by 5 bases and J by 12 bases, leaving 19 bases between them. Germline CDR1 is MNHEY and CDR2 is SMNVEV (reference sequence). CDR3 bases: TGTGCCAGCAGTCCCAACCCCGGGGACCTGGACACCTTC. This encodes CASSPNPGDLDTF.

This clone has a single count. V gene TRBV7-9 combines with J gene TRBJ2-1; tentative D call: TRBD2 (5 bases). The germline CDR1 and CDR2 sequences are SEHNR and FQNEAQ (reference sequence). V lost 3 bases to trimming and J lost 9 bases, with 6 bases between them. The CDR3 covers 11 residues. The CDR3 reads CASSLGSEQFF. The CDR3 nucleotides are TGTGCCAGCAGCTTGGGGAGTGAGCAGTTCTTC.